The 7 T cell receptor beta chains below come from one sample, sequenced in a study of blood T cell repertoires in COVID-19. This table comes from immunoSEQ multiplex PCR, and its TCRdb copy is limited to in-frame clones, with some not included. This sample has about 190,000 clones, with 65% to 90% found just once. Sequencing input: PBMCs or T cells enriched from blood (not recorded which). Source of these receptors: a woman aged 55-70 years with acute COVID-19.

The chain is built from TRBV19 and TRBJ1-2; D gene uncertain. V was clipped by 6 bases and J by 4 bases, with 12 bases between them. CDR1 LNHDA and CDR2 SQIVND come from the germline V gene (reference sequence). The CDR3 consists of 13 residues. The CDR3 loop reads CASSEHRTYGYTF. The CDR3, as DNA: TGTGCCAGTAGCGAGCACAGAACCTATGGCTACACCTTC.

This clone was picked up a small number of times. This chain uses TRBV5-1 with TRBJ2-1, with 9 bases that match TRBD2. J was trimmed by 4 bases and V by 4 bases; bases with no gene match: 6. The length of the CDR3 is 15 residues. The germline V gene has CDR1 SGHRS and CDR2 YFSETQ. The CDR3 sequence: CASSAGTSNYNEQFF. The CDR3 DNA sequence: TGCGCCAGCAGCGCCGGGACTAGCAATTACAATGAGCAGTTCTTC.

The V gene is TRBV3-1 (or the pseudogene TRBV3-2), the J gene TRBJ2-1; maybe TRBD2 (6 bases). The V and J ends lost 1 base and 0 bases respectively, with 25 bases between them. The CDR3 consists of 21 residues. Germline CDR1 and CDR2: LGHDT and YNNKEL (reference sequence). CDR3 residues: CASSQGVARDRQRSSYNEQFF. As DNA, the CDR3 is TGTGCCAGCAGCCAAGGTGTGGCGCGGGACCGACAAAGGAGCTCCTACAATGAGCAGTTCTTC.

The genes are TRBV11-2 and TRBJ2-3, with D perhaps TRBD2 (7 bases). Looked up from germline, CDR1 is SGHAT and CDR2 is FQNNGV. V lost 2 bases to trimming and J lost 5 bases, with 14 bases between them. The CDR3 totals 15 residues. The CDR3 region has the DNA TGTGCCAGCAGCTTAACCGGGGGGCCTGGAGATACGCAGTATTTT. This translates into CASSLTGGPGDTQYF.

CDR3 nucleotides: TGTGCCAGCTCACCAACAGGCGCCTTCTCTGGAAACACCATATATTTT. Its translation: CASSPTGAFSGNTIYF. The chain links TRBV18 to TRBJ1-3; D possibly corresponds to TRBD1 (5 bases). CDR1 is KGHSH, CDR2 LQKENI, per germline. The ends were cut back, 2 bases at V and 0 bases at J, with 11 bases in the middle. CDR3 length: 16 residues.

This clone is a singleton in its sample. The CDR3 region has the DNA TGTGCCAGCAGCGTCCAGGGGAGCTCCTACAATGAGCAGTTCTTC. Amino acids: CASSVQGSSYNEQFF. The rearrangement links TRBV9 to TRBJ2-1; weak D call: TRBD1 (6 bases). This CDR3 spans 15 amino acids. V was pared by 2 bases and J by 0 bases, with 9 bases between. Germline CDR1 and CDR2: SGDLS and YYNGEE.

The CDR3 DNA reads as TGTGCCAGCAAAAAGGACAGGGATTTTATTGAAGCTTTCTTT. Residues: CASKKDRDFIEAFF. The rearrangement uses TRBV2 and TRBJ1-1, with 8 nucleotides matching TRBD1. J lost 7 bases, V lost 7 bases, and 11 bases had no gene match. The CDR3 totals 14 residues. Germline CDR1 SNHLY, CDR2 FYNNEI.